The entry that follows covers one T cell receptor (beta chain) sequence. The target antigen is unknown. PCR employed 60 Vbeta and 13 Jbeta primers. Repertoires were generated with immunoSEQ multiplex PCR, while TCRdb's copy carries only in-frame clones and drops some. This table holds fewer than 80,000 clones, 76% found once. The trim removed 0 bases at V and 3 bases at J, leaving 5 bases unmatched. There are 17 residues in the CDR3. Germline CDR1 and CDR2: SGHRS and YFSETQ. The data belong to a study of cytomegalovirus exposure and HLA in healthy donors. Overall study context: An analysis done earlier identified 100 million to 140 million unique TCR beta sequences from approximately 170 million T cells.

These donors, healthy bone marrow donors, were studied. Overall study results and limits: In a later analysis, across HLA loci, associated TCR counts were highest for DRB1, lowest for HLA-C. The productive fraction for most TCR beta V segments was about 87% or about 30% in an earlier analysis.

What was sequenced was PBMCs. The chain has TRBV5-1 and TRBJ2-2; 10 bases fit TRBD2. This receptor was obtained from a young man in good health and CMV-seronegative. Here the CDR3 DNA reads TGCGCCAGCAGCTTGGCGGCAGCGGGGGGGCACACCGGGGAGCTGTTTTTT. Protein: CASSLAAAGGHTGELFF.